The 26 T cell receptor beta chains in this list originate from one sample, sequenced in a study of blood T cell repertoires in COVID-19. Produced via immunoSEQ multiplex PCR; TCRdb's table is partial and in-frame only. Of a few hundred thousand clones listed, about 90% are singletons. Sequencing was performed on peripheral blood. The receptor source for this set is a man aged 35-49 years with active or convalescent COVID-19.

The J gene is TRBJ1-5, the V gene TRBV4-1; D remains unclear. Trimming removed 1 base at V and 7 bases at J, with 11 bases between. Germline V CDR1 and CDR2: MGHRA, YSYEKL. The CDR3 runs to 14 residues. CDR3 nucleotides: TGCGCCAGCAGCCAAGTCGCTGAGATGCAGCCCCAGCATTTT. It specifies CASSQVAEMQPQHF.

The V call is TRBV19, the J call TRBJ2-1, with D unresolved. V gave up 6 bases and J gave up 5 bases, with 11 bases separating them. The CDR3 runs 13 residues. CDR1 is LNHDA, CDR2 SQIVND, per germline (reference sequence). This CDR3 reads CASRDTVNNEQFF. The CDR3 DNA follows: TGTGCCAGTAGAGACACAGTTAACAATGAGCAGTTCTTC.

The V gene is TRBV28, the J gene TRBJ1-5, with 8 positions matching TRBD1. Per the germline V gene, CDR1 is MDHEN and CDR2 is SYDVKM. V was pared by 2 bases and J by 2 bases, with 11 bases of the junction left unmatched. The CDR3 sequence is 18 residues long. CDR3 loop: CASSLASATGERNQPQHF. The DNA for the CDR3 is TGTGCCAGCAGTTTAGCATCAGCGACAGGGGAACGCAATCAGCCCCAGCATTTT.

The chain joins TRBV27 to TRBJ2-7, with 9 bases aligning to TRBD2. This CDR3 is 15 amino acids long. Germline V gene lookup returns CDR1 MNHEY and CDR2 SMNVEV (reference sequence). The V segment lost 7 bases and the J segment 1 base; nucleotides outside the gene matches: 8. CDR3 DNA: TGTGCCAGCACTCGACTAGCGGACGTTTCCTACGAGCAGTACTTC. Protein: CASTRLADVSYEQYF.

V and J are TRBV5-1 and TRBJ2-3; D gene uncertain. Looked up from germline, CDR1 is SGHRS and CDR2 is YFSETQ. Trimming removed 3 bases at V and 3 bases at J, with 14 bases between. This CDR3 has 15 residues. CDR3 nucleotide sequence: TGCGCCAGCAGCTCCTCGACTCTTCAGACAGATACGCAGTATTTT. Protein sequence: CASSSSTLQTDTQYF. Complete variable domain (other parts from reference TRBV5-1 and TRBJ2-3): KAGVTQTPRYLIKTRGQQVTLSCSPISGHRSVSWYQQTPGQGLQFLFEYFSETQRNKGNFPGRFSGRQFSNSRSEMNVSTLELGDSALYLCASSSSTLQTDTQYFGPGTRLTVL.

This chain uses TRBV10-3 with TRBJ2-7; 8 bases agree with TRBD2. J was trimmed by 2 bases and V by 8 bases; bases with no gene match: 2. Looked up from germline, CDR1 is ENHRY and CDR2 is SYGVKD. The CDR3 has 12 amino acids. In DNA, the CDR3 is TGTGCCATCCGGGGGGGGGCCTACGAGCAGTACTTC. Translating gives CAIRGGAYEQYF.

The rearrangement uses TRBV28 and TRBJ2-3; 10 positions agree with TRBD2. Per germline, CDR1 MDHEN and CDR2 SYDVKM. V shed 5 bases and J 0 bases; nucleotides not matched to a gene: 2. The CDR3 runs 15 residues. The CDR3 reads CASSTSGASTDTQYF. The CDR3 DNA reads TGTGCCAGCAGTACTAGCGGGGCTAGCACAGATACGCAGTATTTT.

This clone was seen more than once but under ten times. This chain connects TRBV28 to TRBJ1-2; 11 bases are a match to TRBD1. Trimming cost V 7 bases and J 7 bases; bases outside gene matches: 14. The CDR3 runs 16 residues. Germline CDR1 and CDR2: MDHEN and SYDVKM. Here the CDR3 DNA reads TGTGCCAGCAAACCACCGGGACAGGGGGATTTCCGTGGCTACACCTTC. Translating it yields CASKPPGQGDFRGYTF.

A single count supports this clone. This chain joins TRBV6-6 and TRBJ2-2; 8 bases are shared with TRBD1. With V trimmed by 6 bases and J by 6 bases, 3 bases remained unmatched. CDR1 MNHNY and CDR2 SVGAGI come from the germline V gene (reference sequence). CDR3 length: 13 amino acids. The CDR3, as DNA: TGTGCCAGCAGGTCGGACAGGGCCGGGGAGCTGTTTTTT. Its translation is CASRSDRAGELFF.

This chain uses TRBV19 with TRBJ2-7; the D gene is possibly TRBD2 (6 bases). There are 17 residues in the CDR3. The V end lost 9 bases, the J end lost 2 bases, and 26 bases lay between the germline ends. From germline, CDR1 is LNHDA and CDR2 SQIVND (reference sequence). CDR3 sequence reads: CARHSLTGGVTTYEQYF. In DNA form, the CDR3 reads TGTGCCAGGCATTCCCTGACGGGCGGGGTCACCACCTACGAGCAGTACTTC.

The V and J genes are TRBV29-1 and TRBJ1-1, with D tentatively TRBD1 (5 bases). The CDR3 sequence is 11 residues long. Germline lookup yields CDR1 SQVTM and CDR2 ANQGSEA. V gave up 4 bases and J gave up 6 bases, with 9 bases separating them. The CDR3, as DNA: TGCAGCGTTGTGGGGACTCCTGAAGCTTTCTTT. Its translation is CSVVGTPEAFF.

The chain links TRBV11-3 to TRBJ2-7, with TRBD2 matching over 7 bases. CDR1 is SGHNT and CDR2 is YENEEA in the germline V gene. CDR3 length: 16 residues. Trimming removed 0 bases from V and 2 bases from J; junction bases left unmatched: 7. CDR3 bases: TGTGCCAGCAGCTTAGACTTTACTAGCGAACCCTACGAGCAGTACTTC. Amino acids: CASSLDFTSEPYEQYF.

The chain joins TRBV12-5 to TRBJ1-1, with 8 bases fitting TRBD1. The germline V gene encodes CDR1 LGHNT and CDR2 FRNRAP. This CDR3 comprises 15 residues. J gave up 1 base and V 7 bases, and 8 bases lay outside the gene matches. This CDR3 reads CASEGRTGSNTEAFF. The CDR3, as DNA: TGTGCTAGTGAGGGGAGGACAGGGTCGAACACTGAAGCTTTCTTT.

The V gene is TRBV27, the J gene TRBJ1-5; 12 nucleotides match TRBD1. Germline V gives CDR1 MNHEY, CDR2 SMNVEV (reference sequence). The J segment lost 7 bases and the V segment lost 6 bases, leaving 7 bases of the junction unmatched. The CDR3 is made up of 15 amino acids. The CDR3 DNA reads TGTGCCAGCAGCCCAGGGACAGGGGGCGTACAGCCCCAGCATTTT. This sequence encodes CASSPGTGGVQPQHF.

J is TRBJ2-3 and V is TRBV7-9; tentatively, D is TRBD1 (5 bases). Per the germline V gene, CDR1 is SEHNR and CDR2 is FQNEAQ (reference sequence). Trimming stripped 6 bases from V and 2 bases from J, with 9 bases between. The length of the CDR3 is 13 residues. The CDR3 reads CASRAGSTDTQYF. CDR3 nucleotides: TGTGCCAGCAGGGCAGGGTCCACAGATACGCAGTATTTT. Together with reference TRBV7-9 and TRBJ2-3, the CDR3 gives the full variable domain: DTGVSQNPRHKITKRGQNVTFRCDPISEHNRLYWYRQTLGQGPEFLTYFQNEAQLEKSRLLSDRFSAERPKGSFSTLEIQRTEQGDSAMYLCASRAGSTDTQYFGPGTRLTVL.

The genes are TRBV11-2 and TRBJ1-2; no reliable D call. CDR3 length: 14 amino acids. CDR1 and CDR2 from the germline V gene are SGHAT and FQNNGV. The V end lost 6 bases, the J end lost 6 bases, and 17 bases lay between the germline ends. CDR3 sequence: CASSHPPGFHGYTF. The DNA for the CDR3 is TGTGCCAGCAGTCACCCTCCGGGGTTTCATGGCTACACCTTC.

This chain joins TRBV5-1 and TRBJ2-7; 8 nucleotides match TRBD1. CDR3 length equals 14 residues. J lost 5 bases, V lost 0 bases, and 4 bases had no gene match. CDR1 SGHRS and CDR2 YFSETQ come from the germline V gene. CDR3 in amino acids: CASSLEGQAHEQYF. For the CDR3, the DNA is TGCGCCAGCAGCTTGGAGGGACAGGCCCACGAGCAGTACTTC. Full variable domain (remainder filled in from reference TRBV5-1 and TRBJ2-7): KAGVTQTPRYLIKTRGQQVTLSCSPISGHRSVSWYQQTPGQGLQFLFEYFSETQRNKGNFPGRFSGRQFSNSRSEMNVSTLELGDSALYLCASSLEGQAHEQYFGPGTRLTVT.

The J gene is TRBJ2-7, the V gene TRBV4-1; perhaps TRBD2 as D (5 bases). From germline, CDR1 is MGHRA and CDR2 YSYEKL. The CDR3 contains 12 residues. Trimming took 4 bases from V and 6 from J, leaving 10 bases between them. In DNA form, the CDR3 reads TGCGCCAGCAGCCCCGAGGCGGGCGAGCAGTACTTC. Residues: CASSPEAGEQYF.

The rearrangement uses TRBV3-1 (or the pseudogene TRBV3-2) and TRBJ2-2; 7 bases map to TRBD2. Trimming took 4 bases from V and 4 from J; bases not matched to a gene: 6. CDR3 size: 15 residues. Looked up from germline, CDR1 is LGHDT and CDR2 is YNNKEL (reference sequence). The CDR3 is CASSLLAAGTGELFF. CDR3 coding DNA: TGTGCCAGCAGCCTCCTAGCGGCCGGCACCGGGGAGCTGTTTTTT.

About this clone: The sample carries other DNA sequences with the same CDR3. The V gene is TRBV27, the J gene TRBJ1-2; D is ambiguous. Per germline, CDR1 MNHEY and CDR2 SMNVEV (reference sequence). There are 11 residues in the CDR3. Trimming removed 3 bases at V and 8 bases at J, with 7 bases between. CDR3 nucleotide sequence: TGTGCCAGCAGTTTCGGCGGGGGCTACACCTTC. Protein sequence: CASSFGGGYTF.

The chain links TRBV19 to TRBJ1-5; unclear D gene. CDR3 length: 14 amino acids. Trimming shortened V by 8 bases and J by 3 bases, and 14 bases separated the two germline ends. CDR1 LNHDA and CDR2 SQIVND come from the germline V gene (reference sequence). DNA for the CDR3: TGTGCCAGTCACCCCCCCAGGCCCAATCAGCCCCAGCATTTT. This codes for CASHPPRPNQPQHF.

This sequence joins TRBV5-8 and TRBJ2-1; 13 nucleotides agree with TRBD2. Germline CDR1 SGHTS, CDR2 YDEGEE. Germline trimming cut 4 bases from V and 4 bases from J; bases unmatched to any gene: 5. This CDR3 comprises 16 residues. The CDR3 sequence: CASSPGLAGAYNEQFF. The CDR3 DNA is TGTGCCAGCAGCCCTGGACTAGCGGGAGCTTACAATGAGCAGTTCTTC.

This chain uses TRBV2 with TRBJ2-7, with D possibly matching TRBD2 (6 bases). Germline V gene lookup returns CDR1 SNHLY and CDR2 FYNNEI. This CDR3 has 14 amino acids. The V end lost 4 bases, the J end lost 4 bases, and 14 bases lay between the germline ends. CDR3 sequence: CASSAGSGDYEQYF. DNA for the CDR3: TGTGCCAGCAGTGCAGGGTCGGGAGATTACGAGCAGTACTTC.

This clone appeared once. The V and J genes are TRBV27 and TRBJ2-1; 10 bases are shared with TRBD2. The J segment lost 7 bases and the V segment lost 2 bases, leaving 14 bases of the junction unmatched. CDR3 length equals 18 residues. CDR1 is MNHEY and CDR2 is SMNVEV in the germline V gene (reference sequence). The CDR3 DNA is TGTGCCAGCAGTTTAGCTTTAACTAGCGGGGAAGGATTGAATGAGCAGTTCTTC. It translates to CASSLALTSGEGLNEQFF.

This chain connects TRBV28 to TRBJ1-6; D uncertain. Deletions cut 7 bases from V and 9 bases from J, with 13 bases between. The length of the CDR3 is 13 residues. CDR1 and CDR2 from the germline V gene are MDHEN and SYDVKM. The CDR3 reads CASTSPDTSPLHF. Here the CDR3 DNA reads TGTGCCAGCACGTCACCAGACACTTCACCCCTCCACTTT.

CDR3 loop: CASSTFEVEGTQYF. The CDR3 nucleotides read TGCGCCAGCAGCACCTTCGAGGTGGAGGGGACCCAGTACTTC. The V gene is TRBV5-1, the J gene TRBJ2-5; D may be TRBD2 (6 bases). V was clipped by 4 bases and J by 7 bases, with 17 bases between them. CDR1 is SGHRS and CDR2 is YFSETQ in the germline V gene. The length of the CDR3 is 14 residues.